This is a list of T cell receptor beta chains from one sample in a study of OX40 agonist ivuxolimab in advanced cancers. TCRdb keeps only in-frame clones here, not all; method: immunoSEQ multiplex PCR. The profile shows about 68,000 clones, around 85% of them singletons. Source: CD4+ or CD8+ T cells sorted from blood, taken in a trial of the OX40 agonist ivuxolimab. All receptors derive from an adult with an advanced solid tumor such as melanoma, head and neck, liver or kidney cancer. CDR3s include the opening cysteine and the closing phenylalanine or tryptophan.

CDR3 protein	V gene	CDR3 length	J gene
CASSLAGGGVSETQYF	TRBV5-4	16	TRBJ2-5
CASSPPWAAGANVLTF	TRBV13	16	TRBJ2-6
CATPDRGAGEQYF	TRBV10-1	13	TRBJ2-7
CAIRSPGQGPYEQYF	TRBV10-3	15	TRBJ2-7
CASSLVTGGNNEKLFF	TRBV5-4	16	TRBJ1-4
CASTPGGLNTEAFF	TRBV6-5	14	TRBJ1-1
CASSSQGPGTGELFF	TRBV2	15	TRBJ2-2
CASSFDLTGGVYF	TRBV7-9	13	TRBJ1-3
CASSYSSSGGEVEQFF	TRBV6-5	16	TRBJ2-1
CASSQGQGLYGYTF	TRBV7-9	14	TRBJ1-2
CASSHLRDRGLNEQFF	TRBV23-1	16	TRBJ2-1
CASSYNGGQETQYF	TRBV6-5	14	TRBJ2-5
CASSYRSRGSGELFF	TRBV6-5	15	TRBJ2-2
CASSLGSGRVYEQYF	TRBV7-2	15	TRBJ2-7
CASSSAGGETQYF	TRBV7-9	13	TRBJ2-5
CASSYGTISTGELFF	TRBV6-5	15	TRBJ2-2
CAISESSGRDQPQHF	TRBV10-3	15	TRBJ1-5
CASNLEKQETQYF	TRBV2	13	TRBJ2-5
CASSRDRTATNEKLFF	TRBV18	16	TRBJ1-4
CASSLVLGQLNSPLHF	TRBV7-9	16	TRBJ1-6
CASGLNRDQPQHF	TRBV12-5	13	TRBJ1-5
CASSPPTGAKNEKLFF	TRBV18	16	TRBJ1-4
CASGRVDTEAFF	TRBV12-5	12	TRBJ1-1
CASSSRGPNQPQHF	TRBV6-6	14	TRBJ1-5
CASSLVGGYGNQPQHF	TRBV7-2	16	TRBJ1-5
CASSLDRGQFF	TRBV5-8	11	TRBJ2-1
CASSPGSNNEQFF	TRBV5-1	13	TRBJ2-1
CASSPGKGSNTEAFF	TRBV18	15	TRBJ1-1
CASSYGTGNYGYTF	TRBV6-5	14	TRBJ1-2
CASSVLGGQETQYF	TRBV9	14	TRBJ2-5
CASSVGIPGALNSYEQYF	TRBV9	18	TRBJ2-7
CASSQDRAGRNTEAFF	TRBV14	16	TRBJ1-1
CASSLGVGGGGQPQHF	TRBV27	16	TRBJ1-5
CASSRDTEAFF	TRBV2	11	TRBJ1-1
CASSLRGRGNGADTQYF	TRBV28	17	TRBJ2-3
CASGLDPMNTEAFF	TRBV12-5	14	TRBJ1-1
CASIRSTTEAFF	TRBV28	12	TRBJ1-1
CASGLEGEAAATYGYTF	TRBV12-5	17	TRBJ1-2
CASKGPGAGNSPLHF	TRBV9	15	TRBJ1-6
CASSLGTSGELFF	TRBV5-1	13	TRBJ2-2
CASSLVDSNYGYTF	TRBV5-6	14	TRBJ1-2
CASSLEQGGYNEQFF	TRBV11-3	15	TRBJ2-1
CASSRSAGILNTQYF	TRBV7-3	15	TRBJ2-3
CASAGHGVNIQYF	TRBV27	13	TRBJ2-4
CASSAQFGRGTEAFF	TRBV18	15	TRBJ1-1
CASSQEVTAGLSSGANVLTF	TRBV4-3	20	TRBJ2-6
CSVRQGRNTIYF	TRBV29-1	12	TRBJ1-3
CASSIQGTGNEQFF	TRBV19	14	TRBJ2-1